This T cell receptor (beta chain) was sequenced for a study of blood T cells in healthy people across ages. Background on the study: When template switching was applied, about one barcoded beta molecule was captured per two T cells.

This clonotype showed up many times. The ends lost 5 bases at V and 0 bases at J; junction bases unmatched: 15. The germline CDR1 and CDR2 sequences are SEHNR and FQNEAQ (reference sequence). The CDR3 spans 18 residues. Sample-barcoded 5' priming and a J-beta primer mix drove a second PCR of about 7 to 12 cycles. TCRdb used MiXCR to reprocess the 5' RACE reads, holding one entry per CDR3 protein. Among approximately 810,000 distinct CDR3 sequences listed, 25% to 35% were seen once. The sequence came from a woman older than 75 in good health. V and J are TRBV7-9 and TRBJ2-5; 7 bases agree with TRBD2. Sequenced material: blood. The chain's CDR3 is CASSPRWERGRYQETQYF. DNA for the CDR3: TGTGCCAGCAGCCCCCGCTGGGAGCGGGGAAGGTACCAAGAGACCCAGTACTTC.